This T cell receptor (beta chain) was sequenced in a study of PD-L1 blockade in urothelial cancer. As for the study in general: Analysis of blood occurred 3 weeks (second dose) and 6 weeks after treatment start. The median number of T cells present in blood samples was around 150,000.

Libraries were prepared by immunoSEQ multiplex PCR; TCRdb keeps only in-frame clonotypes and omits some of them. This sample yields more than 45,000 clones, of which more than 75% are seen a single time; roughly 10% belongs to the top ten. CDR3 length: 13 amino acids. V lost 0 bases and J lost 4, with 9 bases in between. Germline CDR1 and CDR2: GTSNPN and SVGIG (reference sequence). Time point specified: peripheral blood 6 weeks after treatment start. There were between 1 and 8 samples from each patient, taken pretreatment and on-treatment. The sequencing used PBMCs, collected around atezolizumab (anti-PD-L1) treatment. The chain links TRBV30 to TRBJ1-2; no clear D gene. The sequence was collected from a man aged 55-75 years with urothelial cancer. Here the CDR3 reads CAWSVSHSYGYTF. The CDR3 DNA reads as TGTGCCTGGAGTGTAAGCCACAGCTATGGCTACACCTTC.